This T cell receptor (beta chain) emerged from a study of Ad26.COV2.S vaccination and SARS-CoV-2 variants. Study summary: Each vaccinee took Ad26.COV2.S intramuscularly, once or twice 56 days apart. Study-level findings and limits: Spike-specific responses of CD8+ and CD4+ T cells were reported to display substantial breadth after vaccination.

Treatment given: roughly 20 received Ad26.COV2.S at low or high dose, single or two shots; about 5 received placebo; per-sample allocation not given. Sampling occurred on day 63 after the first vaccine or placebo injection. A note on this clone: Antigen unknown.

Generated by immunoSEQ multiplex PCR, the TCRdb table keeps only in-frame clones and is missing some. This sample has fewer than 400,000 clones, with about nine tenths found just once. V dropped 4 bases and J dropped 4 bases, with 12 bases sitting between them. The CDR3 has 15 amino acids. In germline, CDR1 is KGHDR, CDR2 SFDVKD. This chain connects TRBV24-1 to TRBJ2-2; TRBD1 is a possible D gene (6 bases). This sequence originates from a person between 18 and 65 years old who received the Ad26.COV2.S COVID-19 vaccine or a placebo. The sample consisted of peripheral blood, taken in a trial of Ad26.COV2.S vaccine versus placebo. In DNA, the CDR3 is TGTGCCACCAGTGACCCCGGACAGTTCACCGGGGAGCTGTTTTTT. Translation: CATSDPGQFTGELFF.